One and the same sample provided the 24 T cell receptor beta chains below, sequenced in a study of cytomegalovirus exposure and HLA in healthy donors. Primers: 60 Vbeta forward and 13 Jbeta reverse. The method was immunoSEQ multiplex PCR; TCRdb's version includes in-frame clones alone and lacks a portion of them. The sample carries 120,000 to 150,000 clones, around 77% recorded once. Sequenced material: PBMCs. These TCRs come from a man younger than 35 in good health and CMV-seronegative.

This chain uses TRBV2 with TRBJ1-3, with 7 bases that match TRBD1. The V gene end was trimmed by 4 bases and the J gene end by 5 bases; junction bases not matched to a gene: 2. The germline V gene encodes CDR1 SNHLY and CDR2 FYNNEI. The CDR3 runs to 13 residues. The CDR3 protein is CASSGQGRNTIYF. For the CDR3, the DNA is TGTGCCAGCAGTGGACAGGGAAGAAACACCATATATTTT.

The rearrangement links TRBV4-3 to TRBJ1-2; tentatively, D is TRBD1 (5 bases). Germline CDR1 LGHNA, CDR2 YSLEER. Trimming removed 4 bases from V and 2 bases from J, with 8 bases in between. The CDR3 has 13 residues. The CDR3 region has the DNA TGCGCCAGCAGCCGCGGGGGAAACTATGGCTACACCTTC. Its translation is CASSRGGNYGYTF.

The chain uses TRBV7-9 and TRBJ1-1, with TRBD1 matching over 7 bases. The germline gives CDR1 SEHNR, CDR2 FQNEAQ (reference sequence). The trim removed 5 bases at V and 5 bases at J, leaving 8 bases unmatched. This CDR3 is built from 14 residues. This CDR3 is CASSKRTGWTEAFF. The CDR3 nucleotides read TGTGCCAGCAGCAAGCGGACAGGATGGACTGAAGCTTTCTTT. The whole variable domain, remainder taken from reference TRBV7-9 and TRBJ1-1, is DTGVSQNPRHKITKRGQNVTFRCDPISEHNRLYWYRQTLGQGPEFLTYFQNEAQLEKSRLLSDRFSAERPKGSFSTLEIQRTEQGDSAMYLCASSKRTGWTEAFFGQGTRLTVV.

Written as DNA, the CDR3 is TGCGCCAGCAGCCCTTCGGGGCCGGGGGAGACTGCAACTAATGAAAAACTGTTTTTT. Protein product: CASSPSGPGETATNEKLFF. The chain has TRBV4-3 and TRBJ1-4, with a tentative D call TRBD1 (5 bases). Germline CDR1 reads LGHNA; CDR2 reads YSLEER. V dropped 4 bases and J dropped 0 bases, with 21 bases sitting between them. CDR3 length: 19 residues.

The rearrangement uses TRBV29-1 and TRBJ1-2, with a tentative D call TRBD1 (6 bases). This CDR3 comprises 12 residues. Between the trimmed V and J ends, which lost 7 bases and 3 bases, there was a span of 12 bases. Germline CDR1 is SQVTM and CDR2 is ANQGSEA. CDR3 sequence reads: CSAQNRDYGYTF. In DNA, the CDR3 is TGCAGCGCCCAAAACAGGGACTATGGCTACACCTTC.

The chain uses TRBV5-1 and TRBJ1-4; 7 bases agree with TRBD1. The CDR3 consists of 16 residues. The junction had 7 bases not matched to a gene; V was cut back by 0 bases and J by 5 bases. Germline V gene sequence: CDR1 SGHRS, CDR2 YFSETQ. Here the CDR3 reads CASSLVAGDRNEKLFF. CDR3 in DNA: TGCGCCAGCAGCTTGGTGGCCGGGGACAGAAATGAAAAACTGTTTTTT.

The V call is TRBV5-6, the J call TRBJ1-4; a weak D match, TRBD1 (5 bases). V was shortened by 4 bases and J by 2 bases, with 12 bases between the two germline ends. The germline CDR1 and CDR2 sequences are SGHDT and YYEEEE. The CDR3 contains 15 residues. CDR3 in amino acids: CASSGRGRTNEKLFF. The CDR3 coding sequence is TGTGCCAGCAGCGGGAGGGGACGGACTAATGAAAAACTGTTTTTT.

In DNA, the CDR3 is TGTGCCAGTAGTATCGGCCCTGAACGGGGGGTTGTTGGGGCCAACGTCCTGACTTTC. Translating gives CASSIGPERGVVGANVLTF. The chain joins TRBV19 to TRBJ2-6; 7 bases fit TRBD2. The germline V gene encodes CDR1 LNHDA and CDR2 SQIVND (reference sequence). The J segment lost 3 bases and the V segment lost 3 bases, leaving 14 bases of the junction unmatched. CDR3 length: 19 amino acids.

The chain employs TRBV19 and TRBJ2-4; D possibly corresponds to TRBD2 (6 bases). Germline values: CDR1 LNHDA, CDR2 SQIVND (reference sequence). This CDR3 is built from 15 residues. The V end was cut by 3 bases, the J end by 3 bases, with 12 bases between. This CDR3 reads CASSIREFGKNIQYF. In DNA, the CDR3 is TGTGCCAGTAGTATTCGGGAGTTTGGCAAAAACATTCAGTACTTC.

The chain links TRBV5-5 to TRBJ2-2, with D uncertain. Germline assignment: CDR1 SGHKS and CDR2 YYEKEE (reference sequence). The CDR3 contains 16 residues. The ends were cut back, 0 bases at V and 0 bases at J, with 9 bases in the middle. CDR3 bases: TGTGCCAGCAGCTTGGACGGTATCGCGAACACCGGGGAGCTGTTTTTT. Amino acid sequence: CASSLDGIANTGELFF.

CDR3 in amino acids: CASSSDRGLDGYTF. CDR3 nucleotide sequence: TGTGCCAGCAGCTCCGACAGGGGGCTTGATGGCTACACCTTC. This sequence joins TRBV7-2 and TRBJ1-2; TRBD1 matches 10 bases. Germline assignment: CDR1 SGHTA and CDR2 FQGNSA. CDR3 size: 14 residues. V dropped 4 bases and J dropped 6; count of bases not matched to a gene: 5.

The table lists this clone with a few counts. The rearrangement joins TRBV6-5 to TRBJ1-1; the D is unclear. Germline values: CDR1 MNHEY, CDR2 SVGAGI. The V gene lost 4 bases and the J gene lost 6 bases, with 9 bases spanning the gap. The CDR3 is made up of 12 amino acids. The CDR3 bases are TGTGCCAGCAGTTCCTTATTTTCTGAAGCTTTCTTT. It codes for CASSSLFSEAFF.

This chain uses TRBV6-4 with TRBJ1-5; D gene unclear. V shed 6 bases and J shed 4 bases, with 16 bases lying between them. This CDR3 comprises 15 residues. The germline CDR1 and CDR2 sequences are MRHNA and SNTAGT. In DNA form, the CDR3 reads TGTGCCAGCAGGCAGGATTACAATTCAAATCAGCCCCAGCATTTT. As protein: CASRQDYNSNQPQHF.

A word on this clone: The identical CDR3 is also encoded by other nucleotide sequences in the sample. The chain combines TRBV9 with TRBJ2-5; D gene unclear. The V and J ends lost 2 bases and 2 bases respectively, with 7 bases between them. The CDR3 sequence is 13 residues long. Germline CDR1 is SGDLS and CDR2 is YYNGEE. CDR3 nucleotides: TGTGCCAGCAGCGTTTCCGGGCAAGAGACCCAGTACTTC. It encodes CASSVSGQETQYF.

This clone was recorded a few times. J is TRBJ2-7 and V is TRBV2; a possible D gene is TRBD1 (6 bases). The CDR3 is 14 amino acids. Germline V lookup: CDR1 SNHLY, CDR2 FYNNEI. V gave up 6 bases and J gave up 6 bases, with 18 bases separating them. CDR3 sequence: CASRRNYRVSEQYF. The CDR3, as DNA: TGTGCCAGCAGACGAAACTACAGGGTGAGCGAGCAGTACTTC.

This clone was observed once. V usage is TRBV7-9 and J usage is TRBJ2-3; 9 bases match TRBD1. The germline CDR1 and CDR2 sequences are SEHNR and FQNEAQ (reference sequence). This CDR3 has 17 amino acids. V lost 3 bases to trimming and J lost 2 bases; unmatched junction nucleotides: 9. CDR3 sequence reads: CASSLATGGEFTDTQYF. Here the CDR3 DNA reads TGTGCCAGCAGCTTGGCTACAGGGGGCGAGTTCACAGATACGCAGTATTTT.

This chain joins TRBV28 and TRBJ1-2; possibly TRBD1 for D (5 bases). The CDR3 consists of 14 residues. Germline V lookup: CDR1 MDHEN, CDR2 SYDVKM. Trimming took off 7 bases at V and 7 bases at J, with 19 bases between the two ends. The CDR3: CASIKTGVPSGYTF. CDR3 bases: TGTGCCAGCATCAAGACGGGGGTTCCCTCTGGCTACACCTTC.

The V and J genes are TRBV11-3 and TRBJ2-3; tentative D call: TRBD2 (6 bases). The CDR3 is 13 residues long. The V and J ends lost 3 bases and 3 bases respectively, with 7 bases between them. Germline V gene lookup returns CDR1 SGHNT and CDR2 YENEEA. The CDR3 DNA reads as TGTGCCAGCAGCTTGGAGGGAACAGATACGCAGTATTTT. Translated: CASSLEGTDTQYF.

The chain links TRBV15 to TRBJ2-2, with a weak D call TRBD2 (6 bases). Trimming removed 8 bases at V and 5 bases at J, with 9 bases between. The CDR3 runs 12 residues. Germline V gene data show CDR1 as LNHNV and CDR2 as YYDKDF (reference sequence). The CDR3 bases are TGTGCCACCCGGGGGAAGACCGGGGAGCTGTTTTTT. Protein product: CATRGKTGELFF. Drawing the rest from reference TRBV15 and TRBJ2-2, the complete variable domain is DAMVIQNPRYQVTQFGKPVTLSCSQTLNHNVMYWYQQKSSQAPKLLFHYYDKDFNNEADTPDNFQSRRPNTSFCFLDIRSPGLGDTAMYLCATRGKTGELFFGEGSRLTVL.

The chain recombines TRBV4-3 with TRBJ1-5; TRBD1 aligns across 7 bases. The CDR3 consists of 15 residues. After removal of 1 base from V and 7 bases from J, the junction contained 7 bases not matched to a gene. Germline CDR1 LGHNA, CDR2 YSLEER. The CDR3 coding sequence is TGCGCCAGCAGCCAAGCGACAGGGTCAAAACAGCCCCAGCATTTT. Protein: CASSQATGSKQPQHF.

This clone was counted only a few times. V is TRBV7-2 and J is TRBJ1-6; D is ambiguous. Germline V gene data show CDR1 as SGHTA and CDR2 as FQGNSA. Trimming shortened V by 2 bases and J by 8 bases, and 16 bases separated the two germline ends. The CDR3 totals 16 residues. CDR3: CASSLKFDGEDSPLHF. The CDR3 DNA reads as TGTGCCAGCAGCTTAAAGTTTGACGGAGAGGATTCACCCCTCCACTTT.

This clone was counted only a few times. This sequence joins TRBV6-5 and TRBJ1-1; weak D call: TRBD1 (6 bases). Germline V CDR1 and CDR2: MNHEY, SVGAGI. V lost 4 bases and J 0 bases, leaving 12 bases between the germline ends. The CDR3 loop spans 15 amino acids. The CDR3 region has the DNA TGTGCCAGCAGTTCACCAGGGGCAATGAACACTGAAGCTTTCTTT. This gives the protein CASSSPGAMNTEAFF.

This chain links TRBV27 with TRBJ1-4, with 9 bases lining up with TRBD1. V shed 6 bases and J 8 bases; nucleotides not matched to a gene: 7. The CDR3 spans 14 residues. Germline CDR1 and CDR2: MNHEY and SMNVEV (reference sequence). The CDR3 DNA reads TGTGCCAGCAGCTTAACAGGGGGCAGAGAAAAACTGTTTTTT. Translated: CASSLTGGREKLFF.

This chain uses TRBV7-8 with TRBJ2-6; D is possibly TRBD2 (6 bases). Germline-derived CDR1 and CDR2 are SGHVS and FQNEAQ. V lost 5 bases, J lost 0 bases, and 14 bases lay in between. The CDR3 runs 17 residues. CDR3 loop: CASSPLGGLSGANVLTF. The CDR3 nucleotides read TGTGCCAGCAGCCCTCTGGGGGGACTCTCTGGGGCCAACGTCCTGACTTTC.